The 5 T cell receptor beta chains presented below share a single source sample, sequenced in a study of blood T cell repertoires in COVID-19. Profiling relied on immunoSEQ multiplex PCR, and the TCRdb table lists in-frame clones only, not all of them. In the table there are 80,000 or so clones, about 85% of which are singletons. Input material: peripheral blood. The receptors were sampled from a human donor in a cohort sampled during active COVID-19.

This chain links TRBV5-6 with TRBJ2-7, with D maybe TRBD2 (5 bases). Germline V gene data show CDR1 as SGHDT and CDR2 as YYEEEE. The CDR3 has 11 residues. Trimming removed 7 bases from V and 6 bases from J, with 11 bases in between. The CDR3 reads CASRSGVEQYF. CDR3 nucleotides: TGTGCCAGCCGCTCCGGGGTCGAGCAGTACTTC.

The V gene is TRBV5-1, the J gene TRBJ2-7; tentative D call: TRBD1 (6 bases). V lost 3 bases and J lost 2, with 15 bases in between. The CDR3 is made up of 15 amino acids. Per the germline V gene, CDR1 is SGHRS and CDR2 is YFSETQ. The DNA for the CDR3 is TGCGCCAGCAGCTCCCGGACAGCCCCCGCCTACGAGCAGTACTTC. Amino acids: CASSSRTAPAYEQYF.

The chain links TRBV9 to TRBJ2-3; 9 nucleotides line up with TRBD2. Germline assignment: CDR1 SGDLS and CDR2 YYNGEE. Unmatched junction bases numbered 8, after V lost 2 bases and J lost 4 bases. The CDR3 totals 16 residues. The CDR3 protein is CASSVEAGGPADTQYF. In DNA form, the CDR3 reads TGTGCCAGCAGCGTTGAGGCGGGGGGGCCGGCAGATACGCAGTATTTT.

V and J are TRBV5-1 and TRBJ2-1, with D perhaps matching TRBD2 (6 bases). Per the germline V gene, CDR1 is SGHRS and CDR2 is YFSETQ. Trimming shortened V by 0 bases and J by 0 bases, and 10 bases separated the two germline ends. The CDR3 contains 16 residues. CDR3 sequence (DNA): TGCGCCAGCAGCTTGGACGTGGGAGGCTCCTACAATGAGCAGTTCTTC. Protein: CASSLDVGGSYNEQFF.

J is TRBJ1-2 and V is TRBV29-1; 7 nucleotides line up with TRBD1. Germline-derived CDR1 and CDR2 are SQVTM and ANQGSEA. J was trimmed by 5 bases and V by 6 bases; bases with no gene match: 12. The CDR3 runs to 14 residues. This chain's CDR3 is CSVPKTGVQYGYTF. The CDR3 DNA reads as TGCAGCGTCCCCAAAACAGGGGTACAGTATGGCTACACCTTC. The full variable domain, rest sourced from reference TRBV29-1 and TRBJ1-2, is SAVISQKPSRDICQRGTSLTIQCQVDSQVTMMFWYRQQPGQSLTLIATANQGSEATYESGFVIDKFPISRPNLTFSTLTVSNMSPEDSSIYLCSVPKTGVQYGYTFGSGTRLTVV.